This is a list of T cell receptor beta chains from one sample in a study of spatial heterogeneity in lung cancer. One entry per CDR3 protein results from TCRdb running MiXCR on the 5' RACE reads. This table has 15,000 to 20,000 distinct CDR3 sequences, 9% to 10% appearing once. This material consisted of PBMCs, taken at follow-up. The receptors shown here come from a female donor with early-stage non-small cell lung cancer. CDR3s include the opening cysteine and the closing phenylalanine or tryptophan. D genes are given only for firm matches. Part of the rows lack a size; the others show once, few, many or a class for expanded clones.

>TRBV10-2|-|many|TRBJ2-3
CASSEGADTQYF
TGCGCCAGCAGTGAGGGGGCAGATACGCAGTATTTT
>TRBV5-1|TRBD2|-|TRBJ2-3
CASSWTSGSDTDTQYF
TGCGCCAGCAGCTGGACTAGCGGGAGTGACACAGATACGCAGTATTTT
>TRBV20-1|-|many|TRBJ2-7
CSARMGEQYF
TGCAGTGCTAGAATGGGCGAGCAGTACTTC
>TRBV5-1|-|-|TRBJ2-7
CASSLDSGTYEQYF
TGCGCCAGCAGCTTGGATTCAGGGACCTACGAGCAGTACTTC
>TRBV5-1|-|many|TRBJ2-1
CASSLPGGVRVKEQFF
TGCGCCAGCAGCTTGCCGGGCGGGGTCAGGGTGAAGGAGCAGTTCTTC
>TRBV5-1|-|-|TRBJ2-3
CASSSGQVGADTQYF
TGCGCCAGCAGCTCGGGGCAGGTAGGGGCAGATACGCAGTATTTT
>TRBV15|TRBD1|many|TRBJ1-5
CATSRVTGQGANQPQHF
TGTGCCACCAGCAGAGTGACGGGACAGGGGGCCAATCAGCCCCAGCATTTT
>TRBV5-8|TRBD2|-|TRBJ2-1
CASSPPGLAGGPFYDSF
TGTGCCAGCAGCCCTCCTGGACTAGCGGGAGGTCCCTTTTATGATTCCTTC
>TRBV6-5|-|many|TRBJ2-5
CASRLTATQETQYF
TGTGCCAGCAGACTAACGGCGACTCAAGAGACCCAGTACTTC
>TRBV3-1|TRBD2|-|TRBJ2-3
CASSGGVGDTQYF
TGTGCCAGCAGCGGGGGGGTTGGAGATACGCAGTATTTT
>TRBV2|TRBD2|-|TRBJ2-1
CASSEDWTSGYNEQFF
TGTGCCAGCAGTGAAGATTGGACTAGCGGATACAATGAGCAGTTCTTC
>TRBV11-2|TRBD1|-|TRBJ2-1
CASSARQGRNEQFF
TGTGCCAGCAGCGCCCGACAGGGGAGGAATGAGCAGTTCTTC
>TRBV7-9|-|-|TRBJ1-4
CASNSSLGAVEKLFF
TGCGCCAGCAACTCCTCCCTAGGGGCAGTTGAAAAACTGTTTTTT
>TRBV2|-|few|TRBJ2-7
CASSQASYEQYF
TGTGCCAGCAGTCAGGCTTCCTACGAGCAGTACTTC
>TRBV5-1|-|many|TRBJ1-4
CASSLGQGPLSGEKLFF
TGCGCCAGCAGCTTGGGCCAGGGGCCTCTGTCAGGTGAAAAACTGTTTTTT
>TRBV9|-|medium-sized|TRBJ2-6
CASSVIANSGANVLTF
TGTGCCAGCAGCGTAATAGCCAACTCTGGGGCCAACGTCCTGACTTTC
>TRBV7-2|-|many|TRBJ1-1
CASSLKVSEAFF
TGTGCCAGCAGCTTGAAGGTATCTGAAGCTTTCTTT
>TRBV20-1|TRBD1|many|TRBJ2-1
CSALPSRDRGFRSGNEQFF
TGCAGTGCTCTTCCTAGCCGGGACAGGGGGTTTCGGTCGGGCAATGAGCAGTTCTTC
>TRBV27|TRBD1|-|TRBJ2-7
CASRRPGQGAYEQYF
TGTGCCAGCAGACGACCGGGACAGGGGGCCTACGAGCAGTACTTT
>TRBV4-3|-|-|TRBJ1-2
CASSQVQGDYGYTF
TGCGCCAGCAGCCAAGTCCAGGGTGACTATGGCTACACCTTC
>TRBV7-2|TRBD1|medium-sized|TRBJ2-2
CASSHRGRTGELFF
TGTGCCAGCAGCCACAGGGGAAGGACCGGGGAGCTGTTTTTT
>TRBV10-3|-|many|TRBJ2-3
CAISGGIEDTQYF
TGTGCCATCAGTGGGGGGATAGAGGATACGCAGTATTTT